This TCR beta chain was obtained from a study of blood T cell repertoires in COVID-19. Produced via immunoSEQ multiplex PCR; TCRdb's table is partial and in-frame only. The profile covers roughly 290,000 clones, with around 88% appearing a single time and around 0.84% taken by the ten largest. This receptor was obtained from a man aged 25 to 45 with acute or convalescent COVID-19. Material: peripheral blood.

CDR3 sequence reads: CASSLIVGSSYNEQFF. The CDR3 nucleotides are TGCGCCAGCAGCTTGATCGTCGGGAGCTCCTACAATGAGCAGTTCTTC. The rearrangement joins TRBV5-1 to TRBJ2-1; D is possibly TRBD2 (6 bases). The length of the CDR3 is 16 residues. Germline CDR1 reads SGHRS; CDR2 reads YFSETQ. The ends were cut back, 1 base at V and 0 bases at J, with 11 bases in the middle.